This T cell receptor beta chain was obtained from a study of blood T cells in healthy people across ages. Using a J-beta primer mix together with a sample-barcoded 5' primer, a second PCR was run for roughly 6 to 11 cycles. TCRdb reprocessed the 5' RACE reads via MiXCR and lists one record per CDR3 protein. The data hold around 1,800,000 distinct CDR3 sequences, with approximately 39% observed a single time. Worth noting for this clonotype: Compared with germline, one end of the junction differs, possibly owing to a read error.

Germline CDR1 and CDR2: SGDLS and YYNGEE. This CDR3 contains 14 residues. Material for sequencing was blood. The rearrangement links TRBV9 to TRBJ2-7; the match to TRBD2 covers 9 bases. Near its end, the DNA agrees better with TRBJ2-5, so the J call may be wrong. This TCR came from a human donor in good health. CDR3 sequence reads: CAGSTSGTSQTQYF. The CDR3 coding sequence is TGTGCCGGCAGCACCTCCGGGACTAGCCAGACCCAGTACTTC.